Each of the 23 T cell receptor beta chains below was sequenced from the same sample in a study of T cells in Graves' hyperthyroidism and ophthalmopathy. RNA transcripts gave rise to amplified TCR beta CDR3 regions. TCR CDR3 regions were first amplified by RT-PCR with HTBI primers. TCRdb ran MiXCR on the multiplex PCR reads and lists one entry per CDR3 protein. The sample has 400,000 to 500,000 distinct CDR3 sequences, roughly an eighth seen once. Material: blood. These receptors came from a woman aged 18-29 years with Graves' hyperthyroidism.

This clonotype came up many times. This chain connects TRBV20-1 to TRBJ2-2, with 8 bases fitting TRBD2. Germline V gene lookup returns CDR1 DFQATT and CDR2 SNEGSKA (reference sequence). V trimming: 3 bases; J trimming: 6 bases; junction bases outside the gene matches: 3. There are 13 residues in the CDR3. The chain's CDR3 is CSASGRVAGELFF. The CDR3 nucleotides read TGCAGTGCTAGCGGGAGGGTTGCCGGGGAGCTGTTTTTT.

This clonotype has at least ten counts. The V call is TRBV30, the J call TRBJ1-1; unclear D gene. CDR3 length equals 12 residues. Germline CDR1 is GTSNPN and CDR2 is SVGIG (reference sequence). Trimming removed 2 bases at V and 7 bases at J, with 11 bases between. The CDR3, as DNA: TGTGCCTGGAGTTATACAAGTGGTGAAGCTTTCTTT. Its translation is CAWSYTSGEAFF.

This clonotype was recorded at least ten times. The chain links TRBV27 to TRBJ2-1; TRBD2 matches 11 bases. The V gene's germline CDR1 is MNHEY and CDR2 SMNVEV (reference sequence). V was pared by 7 bases and J by 4 bases, with 15 bases of the junction left unmatched. The CDR3 consists of 18 residues. The CDR3 protein is CASKRLAGQVEIYNEQFF. The CDR3, as DNA: TGTGCCAGCAAAAGACTAGCGGGACAGGTGGAGATTTACAATGAGCAGTTCTTC.

Ten or more counts support this clonotype. The chain carries TRBV6-1 and TRBJ2-2, with 7 positions matching TRBD1. The CDR3 consists of 18 residues. Germline V lookup: CDR1 MNHNS, CDR2 SASEGT. V trimming: 5 bases; J trimming: 3 bases; junction bases outside the gene matches: 15. The DNA of the CDR3 is TGTGCCAGCAGTACCCCCCCCATGGGGACAGAACACACCGGGGAGCTGTTTTTT. Residues: CASSTPPMGTEHTGELFF.

There are a few counts of this clonotype. The chain is built from TRBV7-6 and TRBJ1-1, with a possible D match to TRBD1 (6 bases). V lost 4 bases, J lost 1 base, and 10 bases lay in between. The CDR3 is 14 residues long. Looked up from germline, CDR1 is SGHVS and CDR2 is FNYEAQ. In DNA, the CDR3 is TGTGCCAGCAGCTCGGGACACTCGAACACTGAAGCTTTCTTT. It translates to CASSSGHSNTEAFF.

There are a few counts of this clonotype. The chain uses TRBV5-5 and TRBJ1-4, with D possibly TRBD1 on 5 matching bases. This CDR3 region has 15 residues. CDR1 and CDR2 from the germline V gene are SGHKS and YYEKEE (reference sequence). V gave up 0 bases and J gave up 8 bases, with 14 bases separating them. The CDR3 protein is CASSLAGREGEKLFF. The CDR3 region has the DNA TGTGCCAGCAGCTTGGCCGGCAGGGAAGGCGAAAAACTGTTTTTT.

This clonotype appeared many times. This chain uses TRBV20-1 with TRBJ2-5; 7 nucleotides agree with TRBD1. This CDR3 spans 12 amino acids. V was pared by 5 bases and J by 2 bases, with 2 bases of the junction left unmatched. Germline CDR1 DFQATT, CDR2 SNEGSKA (reference sequence). The CDR3 DNA sequence: TGCAGTGCTCGGGGACAGCAAGAGACCCAGTACTTC. It translates to CSARGQQETQYF.

This clonotype was seen more than once but under ten times. The genes are TRBV5-6 and TRBJ1-4, with D possibly matching TRBD1 (6 bases). Germline V gene sequence: CDR1 SGHDT, CDR2 YYEEEE. This CDR3 has 16 amino acids. V was trimmed by 4 bases and J by 2 bases, leaving 15 bases between them. The CDR3 region has the DNA TGTGCCAGCAGCGGCAGACCGGGACATACTAATGAAAAACTGTTTTTT. It translates to CASSGRPGHTNEKLFF. The entire variable domain, with the rest obtained from reference TRBV5-6 and TRBJ1-4, is as follows: DAGVTQSPTHLIKTRGQQVTLRCSPKSGHDTVSWYQQALGQGPQFIFQYYEEEERQRGNFPDRFSGHQFPNYSSELNVNALLLGDSALYLCASSGRPGHTNEKLFFGSGTQLSVL.

This clonotype was recorded many times. This CDR3 is CASGPLRGQMNTEAFF. DNA for the CDR3: TGTGCTAGTGGTCCCCTTCGGGGGCAGATGAACACTGAAGCTTTCTTT. V and J are TRBV12-5 and TRBJ1-1; possibly TRBD1 for D (6 bases). This CDR3 is 16 amino acids long. The V end lost 5 bases, the J end lost 0 bases, and 16 bases lay between the germline ends. The germline gives CDR1 LGHNT, CDR2 FRNRAP. The full variable domain, its missing parts supplied by reference TRBV12-5 and TRBJ1-1, is DARVTQTPRHKVTEMGQEVTMRCQPILGHNTVFWYRQTMMQGLELLAYFRNRAPLDDSGMPKDRFSAEMPDATLATLKIQPSEPRDSAVYFCASGPLRGQMNTEAFFGQGTRLTVV.

This clonotype was seen many times. The V gene is TRBV5-5, the J gene TRBJ2-7; D is perhaps TRBD1 (8 bases). Germline V gene sequence: CDR1 SGHKS, CDR2 YYEKEE (reference sequence). V lost 3 bases and J 5 bases, leaving 24 bases between the germline ends. The CDR3 totals 17 residues. The CDR3 nucleotides read TGTGCCAGCAGCTCGGAGCGGGGCAGGGGGCTTCGGAACGAGCAGTACTTC. It encodes CASSSERGRGLRNEQYF.

This chain uses TRBV13 with TRBJ1-6, with a tentative D call TRBD1 (5 bases). V dropped 3 bases and J dropped 7 bases, with 13 bases sitting between them. The CDR3 covers 15 residues. CDR1 and CDR2 (germline): PRHDT, FYEKMQ (reference sequence). The CDR3 loop is CASSLGVAANSPLHF. The CDR3 DNA is TGTGCCAGCAGCTTGGGGGTCGCTGCAAATTCACCCCTCCACTTT.

This sequence joins TRBV11-2 and TRBJ1-2; no definite D call. The V end was cut by 0 bases, the J end by 8 bases, with 10 bases between. This CDR3 has 13 residues. Germline V CDR1 and CDR2: SGHAT, FQNNGV. In DNA form, the CDR3 reads TGTGCCAGCAGCTTAGATCAGTCTCCGGGCTACACCTTC. Its protein is CASSLDQSPGYTF.

This clonotype was counted many times. The genes are TRBV12-3 or TRBV12-4 and TRBJ2-7; D gene unclear. V was pared by 3 bases and J by 1 base, with 7 bases between. This CDR3 has 13 residues. CDR3 amino acids: CASSLDGSYEQYF. CDR3 sequence (DNA): TGTGCCAGCAGTTTGGACGGGTCCTACGAGCAGTACTTC.

This clonotype was observed many times. V is TRBV30 and J is TRBJ2-7; D call uncertain. The ends were cut back, 5 bases at V and 6 bases at J, with 11 bases in the middle. This CDR3 is 11 amino acids long. From germline, CDR1 is GTSNPN and CDR2 SVGIG (reference sequence). CDR3 loop: CAWVDGTEQYF. As DNA, the CDR3 is TGTGCCTGGGTGGACGGTACCGAGCAGTACTTC.

Many counts were recorded for this clonotype. V is TRBV28 and J is TRBJ2-4; a possible D gene is TRBD2 (6 bases). The ends were cut back, 6 bases at V and 9 bases at J, with 15 bases in the middle. The germline gives CDR1 MDHEN, CDR2 SYDVKM. CDR3 length: 13 residues. The chain's CDR3 is CASRRPGLGIQYF. In DNA form, the CDR3 reads TGTGCCAGCAGACGTCCGGGACTCGGCATTCAGTACTTC.

V usage is TRBV18 and J usage is TRBJ1-1; a possible D gene is TRBD1 (6 bases). Trimming pared 0 bases from V and 5 bases from J, leaving 13 bases between. Germline assignment: CDR1 KGHSH and CDR2 LQKENI. The CDR3 is made up of 15 amino acids. The DNA for the CDR3 is TGTGCCAGCTCACCACCCGGGACAACAACTACTGAAGCTTTCTTT. Its protein product is CASSPPGTTTTEAFF.

This clonotype was picked up a small number of times. The chain combines TRBV6-1 with TRBJ2-2, with D tentatively TRBD1 (6 bases). The CDR3 sequence is 13 residues long. Germline V gene data show CDR1 as MNHNS and CDR2 as SASEGT. V was pared by 7 bases and J by 3 bases, with 9 bases between. The CDR3 spells CASIRQDTGELFF. DNA of the CDR3: TGTGCCAGCATCCGACAGGACACCGGGGAGCTGTTTTTT.

The sample holds a few counts of this clonotype. This chain connects TRBV27 to TRBJ1-2, with 9 nucleotides matching TRBD1. The CDR3 covers 15 residues. V lost 5 bases to trimming and J lost 4 bases; unmatched junction nucleotides: 8. Per germline, CDR1 MNHEY and CDR2 SMNVEV (reference sequence). CDR3 sequence reads: CASSTRDREAYGYTF. The CDR3 nucleotides read TGTGCCAGCAGTACCCGGGACAGGGAGGCCTATGGCTACACCTTC.

Ten or more counts support this clonotype. This chain uses TRBV7-9 with TRBJ2-7; 7 bases fit TRBD1. CDR1 SEHNR and CDR2 FQNEAQ come from the germline V gene (reference sequence). CDR3 length equals 13 residues. The V and J ends lost 3 bases and 4 bases, in that order; junction bases with no gene match: 3. The CDR3: CASSFTGVYEQYF. For the CDR3, the DNA is TGTGCCAGCAGCTTCACAGGGGTGTACGAGCAGTACTTC.

This clonotype has a count of ten or more. CDR3 protein: CATSRVTAINEKLFF. The DNA of the CDR3 is TGTGCCACCAGCAGAGTTACAGCCATTAATGAAAAACTGTTTTTT. The chain uses TRBV15 and TRBJ1-4; D gene ambiguous. The V gene's germline CDR1 is LNHNV and CDR2 YYDKDF (reference sequence). The V end lost 1 base, the J end lost 4 bases, and 10 bases lay between the germline ends. CDR3 length: 15 residues. Using reference TRBV15 and TRBJ1-4 for the parts outside the CDR3, the full variable domain is DAMVIQNPRYQVTQFGKPVTLSCSQTLNHNVMYWYQQKSSQAPKLLFHYYDKDFNNEADTPDNFQSRRPNTSFCFLDIRSPGLGDTAMYLCATSRVTAINEKLFFGSGTQLSVL.

This sequence joins TRBV19 and TRBJ2-3; 8 nucleotides match TRBD1. Unmatched junction bases numbered 3, after V lost 3 bases and J lost 4 bases. CDR1 and CDR2 from the germline V gene are LNHDA and SQIVND (reference sequence). The CDR3 sequence is 14 residues long. In DNA, the CDR3 is TGTGCCAGTAGTATCCTACAGGGGGCAGATACGCAGTATTTT. Encoded protein: CASSILQGADTQYF.

This clonotype was counted between two and nine times. A much larger clone differs from this one at a single base, so this may be a read error. The CDR3 nucleotides read TGTGCCAGCAGCCCACAGGGTGGCACAGGTACGCAGTATTTT. As protein: CASSPQGGTGTQYF. The chain couples TRBV7-2 to TRBJ2-3, with TRBD1 as a possible D gene (6 bases). The germline CDR1 and CDR2 sequences are SGHTA and FQGNSA. The CDR3 sequence is 14 residues long. Looking up the rest from reference TRBV7-2 and TRBJ2-3 gives the full variable domain: GAGVSQSPSNKVTEKGKDVELRCDPISGHTALYWYRQSLGQGLEFLIYFQGNSAPDKSGLPSDRFSAERTGGSVSTLTIQRTQQEDSAVYLCASSPQGGTGTQYFGPGTRLTVL.

The table lists this clonotype with many counts. The J gene is TRBJ2-7, the V gene TRBV5-5; no definite D call. V was pared by 6 bases and J by 9 bases, with 13 bases between. The CDR3 runs to 11 residues. Germline V CDR1 and CDR2: SGHKS, YYEKEE (reference sequence). CDR3 amino acids: CASTNQDGQYF. CDR3 DNA sequence: TGTGCCAGCACTAACCAGGACGGGCAGTACTTC.